The clone carrying this T cell receptor (beta chain) showed up just a few times. The antigen remains unidentified. The data were taken from a study of blood T cells in healthy people across ages. The study's findings and limits: Researchers report that TCR beta diversity correlated strongly with naive T cell percentage. Estimated diversity, derived from one million T cells, was regarded as an underestimate.

A sample-barcoded 5' primer and a J-beta primer mix were used in a second PCR of roughly 7 to 11 cycles. TCRdb reprocessed the 5' RACE reads with MiXCR, giving one entry per CDR3 protein. This sample has hundreds of thousands of distinct CDR3 sequences, with about 20% found just once. V was pared by 4 bases and J by 2 bases, with 14 bases between. CDR3 length: 14 residues. CDR1 is DFQATT and CDR2 is SNEGSKA in the germline V gene (reference sequence). The source material was blood. The rearrangement uses TRBV20-1 and TRBJ1-2, with D hard to call. The sequence came from a man aged 65-85 years in good health. CDR3 region: CSAKSLRGNYGYTF. The CDR3 DNA is TGCAGTGCTAAATCTCTGCGCGGGAACTATGGCTACACCTTC.